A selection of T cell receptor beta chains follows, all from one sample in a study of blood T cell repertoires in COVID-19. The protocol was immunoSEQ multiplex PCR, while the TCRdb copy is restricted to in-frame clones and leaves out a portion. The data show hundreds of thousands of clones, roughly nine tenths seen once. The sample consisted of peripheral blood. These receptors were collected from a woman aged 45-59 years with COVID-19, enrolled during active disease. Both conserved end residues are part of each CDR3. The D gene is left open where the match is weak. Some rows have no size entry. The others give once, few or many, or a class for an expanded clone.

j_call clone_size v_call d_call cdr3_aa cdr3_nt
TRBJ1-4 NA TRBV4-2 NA CASSHRETNEKLFF TGTGCCAGCAGCCACAGGGAAACTAATGAAAAACTGTTTTTT
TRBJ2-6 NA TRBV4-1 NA CASSHKLGGQSHSGANVLTF TGCGCCAGCAGCCACAAATTGGGGGGGCAGTCGCACTCTGGGGCCAACGTCCTGACTTTC
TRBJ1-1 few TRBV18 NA CASSPQGGTEAFF TGTGCCAGCTCACCCCAGGGTGGCACTGAAGCTTTCTTT
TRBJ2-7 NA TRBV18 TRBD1 CASSPRQGAYEQYF TGTGCCAGCTCACCACGACAGGGAGCGTACGAGCAGTACTTC
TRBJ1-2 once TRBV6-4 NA CASSANQGSGGYTF TGTGCCAGCAGTGCCAATCAGGGGTCGGGTGGCTACACCTTC
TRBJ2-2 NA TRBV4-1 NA CASSLHGGGELFF TGCGCCAGCAGCCTCCACGGGGGCGGGGAGCTGTTTTTT
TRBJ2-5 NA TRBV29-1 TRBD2 CSVSLAGGPQGAQYF TGCAGCGTTTCACTAGCGGGGGGACCCCAGGGGGCCCAGTACTTC
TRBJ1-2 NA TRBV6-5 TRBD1 CASSSVEGGRYGYTF TGTGCCAGCAGTTCGGTGGAAGGGGGCAGGTATGGCTACACCTTC
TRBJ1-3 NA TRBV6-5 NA CASRPTGSSGNTIYF TGTGCCAGCAGGCCAACGGGGTCCTCTGGAAACACCATATATTTT
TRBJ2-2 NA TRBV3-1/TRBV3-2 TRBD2 CASSRIRPAGVDTGELFF TGTGCCAGCAGCCGAATTAGGCCGGCGGGGGTTGACACCGGGGAGCTGTTTTTT
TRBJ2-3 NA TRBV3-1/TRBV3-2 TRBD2 CASSRGGGGATDTQYF TGTGCCAGCAGCCGAGGCGGCGGGGGGGCCACAGATACGCAGTATTTT
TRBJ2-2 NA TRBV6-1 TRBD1 CASSAPGTGGTGELFF TGTGCCAGCAGTGCCCCCGGGACAGGGGGGACCGGGGAGCTGTTTTTT
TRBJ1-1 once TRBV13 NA CASSLEYKNTEAFF TGTGCCAGCAGCTTAGAGTACAAGAACACTGAAGCTTTCTTT
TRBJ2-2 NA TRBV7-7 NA CASSALRTGELFF TGTGCCAGCAGCGCCCTGAGAACCGGGGAGCTGTTTTTT
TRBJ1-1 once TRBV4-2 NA CASTHPRVGTEAFF TGTGCCAGCACCCATCCCCGGGTTGGGACTGAAGCTTTCTTT
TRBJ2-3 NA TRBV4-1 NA CASSPLGKGGTDTQYF TGCGCCAGCAGCCCCCTCGGGAAGGGGGGGACAGATACGCAGTATTTT
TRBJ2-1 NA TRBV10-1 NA CASSHPQPGHRPGVQFF TGCGCCAGCAGTCACCCCCAGCCGGGACATAGACCGGGTGTGCAGTTCTTC
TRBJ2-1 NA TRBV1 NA CTSSQGRPWDNEQFF TGCACCAGCAGCCAAGGCAGGCCATGGGACAATGAGCAGTTCTTC
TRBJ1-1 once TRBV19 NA CASSIRGSETEAFF TGTGCCAGTAGTATAAGAGGGAGCGAGACTGAAGCTTTCTTT
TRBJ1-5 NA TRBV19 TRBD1 CAISYRGSNQPQHF TGTGCCATCTCTTACAGGGGTAGCAATCAGCCCCAGCATTTT
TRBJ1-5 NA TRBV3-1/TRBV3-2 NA CASSQETDLGQPQHF TGTGCCAGCAGCCAAGAGACTGACCTCGGCCAGCCCCAGCATTTT
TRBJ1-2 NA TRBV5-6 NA CASSLDGYGYTF TGTGCCAGCAGCTTGGACGGCTATGGCTACACCTTC
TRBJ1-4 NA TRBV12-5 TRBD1 CASGSPGQGEKLFF TGTGCTAGTGGCTCGCCGGGACAGGGGGAAAAACTGTTTTTT
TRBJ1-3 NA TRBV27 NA CASSPYWGSSGNTIYF TGTGCCAGCAGTCCTTACTGGGGCTCATCAGGAAACACCATATATTTT
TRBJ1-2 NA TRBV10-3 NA CAISDWQGEDGYTF TGTGCCATCAGTGATTGGCAGGGCGAGGATGGCTACACCTTC
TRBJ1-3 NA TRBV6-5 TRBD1 CASSYEPQGAKNTIYF TGTGCCAGCAGCTACGAGCCGCAGGGGGCCAAAAACACCATATATTTT
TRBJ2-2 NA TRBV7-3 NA CASSLNYGQQVPNTGELFF TGTGCCAGCAGCTTAAATTATGGACAACAGGTGCCGAACACCGGGGAGCTGTTTTTT
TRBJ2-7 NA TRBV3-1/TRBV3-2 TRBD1 CASSLRDREHEQYF TGTGCCAGCAGCCTCCGGGACAGGGAACACGAGCAGTACTTC
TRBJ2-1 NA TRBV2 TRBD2 CASRDSSGGAWEQFF TGTGCCAGCAGGGACTCTAGCGGGGGGGCGTGGGAGCAGTTCTTC
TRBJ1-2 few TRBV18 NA CASSPGFYGYTF TGTGCCAGCTCTCCGGGATTCTATGGCTACACCTTC
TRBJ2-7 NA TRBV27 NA CASSFPGSEQYF TGTGCCAGCAGTTTCCCCGGGTCGGAGCAGTACTTC
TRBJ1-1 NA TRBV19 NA CASSIEPGNTEAFF TGTGCCAGTAGTATAGAACCGGGGAACACTGAAGCTTTCTTT
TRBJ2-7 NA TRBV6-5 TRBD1 CASSHRGEQYF TGTGCCAGCAGTCACAGGGGCGAGCAGTACTTC
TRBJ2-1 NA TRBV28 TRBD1 CASSLGTGGDYEQFF TGTGCCAGCAGTTTAGGGACAGGGGGCGACTATGAGCAGTTCTTC
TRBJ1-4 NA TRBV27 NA CASSSQEAGAEKLFF TGTGCCAGCAGTTCCCAGGAGGCAGGGGCCGAAAAACTGTTTTTT
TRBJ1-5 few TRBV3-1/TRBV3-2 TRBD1 CASSQRTGDQPQHF TGTGCCAGCAGCCAAAGGACAGGGGACCAGCCCCAGCATTTT
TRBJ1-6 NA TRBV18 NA CASSPGRGRSSYNSPLHF TGTGCCAGCTCACCAGGAAGGGGCCGTAGCTCCTATAATTCACCCCTCCACTTT
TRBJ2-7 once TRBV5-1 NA CASSLGGDSYEQYF TGCGCCAGCAGCTTGGGCGGTGACAGCTACGAGCAGTACTTC
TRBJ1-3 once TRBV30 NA CACLRGNTIYF TGTGCCTGCCTCAGGGGAAACACCATATATTTT
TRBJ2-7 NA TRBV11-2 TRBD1 CASSLRIGQGPYYEQYF TGTGCCAGCAGCTTACGAATCGGACAGGGTCCCTACTACGAGCAGTACTTC
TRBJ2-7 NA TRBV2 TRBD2 CATQQGAGVIYEQYF TGTGCTACTCAGCAAGGGGCGGGGGTCATCTACGAGCAGTACTTC
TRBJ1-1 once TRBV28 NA CASRQDREGTEAFF TGTGCCAGCAGACAGGACAGAGAGGGCACTGAAGCTTTCTTT
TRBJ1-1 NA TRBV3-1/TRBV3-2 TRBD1 CASSQGTGRFGTEAFF TGTGCCAGCAGCCAAGGGACAGGGAGGTTCGGCACTGAAGCTTTCTTT
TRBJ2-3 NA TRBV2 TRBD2 CASSLLAGDVTDTQYF TGTGCCAGCAGCTTACTAGCGGGGGATGTCACAGATACGCAGTATTTT
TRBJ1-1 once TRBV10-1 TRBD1 CASSESGQATEAFF TGCGCCAGCAGTGAGTCGGGACAGGCCACTGAAGCTTTCTTT
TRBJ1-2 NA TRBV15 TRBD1 CATSRPHRGGYTF TGTGCCACCAGCAGACCCCACAGGGGTGGCTACACCTTC
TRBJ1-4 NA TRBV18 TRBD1 CASSPGQGQEKLFF TGTGCCAGCTCACCGGGACAGGGGCAAGAAAAACTGTTTTTT
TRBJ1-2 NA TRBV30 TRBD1 CAWGGRTGPGGYTF TGTGCCTGGGGGGGACGGACAGGGCCCGGAGGCTACACCTTC
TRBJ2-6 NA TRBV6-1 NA CASSPGPSGANVLTF TGTGCCAGCAGTCCAGGCCCATCTGGGGCCAACGTCCTGACTTTC
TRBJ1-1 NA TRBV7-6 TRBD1 CASSAPRGQVNTEAFF TGTGCCAGCAGCGCTCCGCGGGGACAGGTGAACACTGAAGCTTTCTTT